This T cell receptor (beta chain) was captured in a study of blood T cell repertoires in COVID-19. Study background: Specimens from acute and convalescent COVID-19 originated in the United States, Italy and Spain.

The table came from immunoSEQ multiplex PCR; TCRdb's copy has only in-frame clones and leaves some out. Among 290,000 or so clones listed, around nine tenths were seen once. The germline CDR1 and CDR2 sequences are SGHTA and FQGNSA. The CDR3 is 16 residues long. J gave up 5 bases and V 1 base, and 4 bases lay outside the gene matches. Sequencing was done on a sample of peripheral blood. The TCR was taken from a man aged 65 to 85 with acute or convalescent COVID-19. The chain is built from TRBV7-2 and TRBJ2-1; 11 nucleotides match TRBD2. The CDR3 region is CASSLGPSGGHNEQFF. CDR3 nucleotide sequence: TGTGCCAGCAGCTTAGGGCCTAGCGGGGGGCACAATGAGCAGTTCTTC.